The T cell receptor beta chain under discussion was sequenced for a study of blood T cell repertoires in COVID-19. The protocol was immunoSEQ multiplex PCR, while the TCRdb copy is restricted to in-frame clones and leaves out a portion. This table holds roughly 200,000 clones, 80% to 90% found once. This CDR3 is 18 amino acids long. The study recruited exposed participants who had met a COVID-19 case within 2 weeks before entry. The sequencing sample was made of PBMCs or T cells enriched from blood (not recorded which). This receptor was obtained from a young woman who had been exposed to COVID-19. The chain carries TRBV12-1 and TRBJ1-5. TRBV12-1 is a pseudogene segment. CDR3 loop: CASSESGGAGYSNQPQHF. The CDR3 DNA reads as TGTGCCAGCAGCGAATCGGGGGGCGCGGGGTATAGCAATCAGCCCCAGCATTTT.